The source of this T cell receptor (beta chain) is a study of blood T cell repertoires in COVID-19. The germline V gene encodes CDR1 LNHDA and CDR2 SQIVND (reference sequence). The CDR3 runs to 15 residues. V lost 0 bases and J lost 5; bases outside the gene matches: 3. Method: immunoSEQ multiplex PCR; TCRdb's copy keeps in-frame clones and lacks some. The sample lists 110,000 or so clones; over 70% were seen once. The chain combines TRBV19 with TRBJ1-1, with TRBD1 matching over 10 bases. This TCR came from a man between 50 and 59 years old with acute or convalescent COVID-19. Sequenced: peripheral blood. The DNA for the CDR3 is TGTGCCAGTAGTATAGAGGGGACAGGGGAAACTGAAGCTTTCTTT. Translating gives CASSIEGTGETEAFF.